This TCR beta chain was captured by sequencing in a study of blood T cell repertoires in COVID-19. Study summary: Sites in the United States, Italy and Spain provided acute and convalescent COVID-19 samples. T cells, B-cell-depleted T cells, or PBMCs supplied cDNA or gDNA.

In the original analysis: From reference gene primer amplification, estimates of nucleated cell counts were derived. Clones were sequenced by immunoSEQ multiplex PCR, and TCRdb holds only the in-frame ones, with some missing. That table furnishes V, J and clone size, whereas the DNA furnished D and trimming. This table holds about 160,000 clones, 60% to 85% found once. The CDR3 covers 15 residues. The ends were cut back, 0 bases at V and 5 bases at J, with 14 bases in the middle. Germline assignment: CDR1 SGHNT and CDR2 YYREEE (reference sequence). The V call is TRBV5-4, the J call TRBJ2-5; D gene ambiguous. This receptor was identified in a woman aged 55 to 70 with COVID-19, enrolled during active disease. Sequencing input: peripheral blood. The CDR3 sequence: CASSLGVTREETQYF. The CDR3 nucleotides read TGTGCCAGCAGCTTGGGCGTCACCCGTGAGGAGACCCAGTACTTC.